This T cell receptor (beta chain) was captured in a study of shared clonotypes between healthy human individuals. Study as a whole: The study enrolled two women and three men aged 18 to 49. Per-donor plates numbered three CD4 naive, three CD4 memory, two CD8 naive and one CD8 memory. Findings and limits, study-wide: Rarefaction curves obtained for sorted subsets showed sequencing incomplete despite large depth.

Deletions cut 2 bases from V and 4 bases from J, with 17 bases between. The germline V gene encodes CDR1 KGHSH and CDR2 LQKENI. The CDR3 spans 16 residues. The method was immunoSEQ multiplex PCR; TCRdb's version includes in-frame clones alone and lacks a portion of them. Here the sample spans roughly 2 million clones, 90% to 97% being singletons. Investigators divided CD4+ cells into CD45RA+ naive and CD45RA-negative memory subsets. With respect to this clone: What it recognizes is unknown.

This chain joins TRBV18 and TRBJ1-2; D gene unclear. This clonotype was sampled from a young man in good health. Sample: naive CD4+ T cells sorted from blood. Sample subset: CD45RA+ positively selected. CDR3 residues: CASSPGPPEGGYGYTF. CDR3 nucleotides: TGTGCCAGCTCACCAGGGCCCCCGGAGGGTGGCTATGGCTACACCTTC.